This passage covers 10 T cell receptor beta chains from one sample sequenced in a study of cytomegalovirus exposure and HLA in healthy donors. The study ran its PCR with 60 Vbeta and 13 Jbeta primers. TCRdb's copy holds only in-frame clones and misses some; the assay was immunoSEQ multiplex PCR. Of fewer than 100,000 clones in the sample, under 85% are singletons; the top ten hold more than 1.5%. Material: PBMCs. The receptors derive from a man aged 40-49 years in good health and CMV-seronegative.

V usage is TRBV27 and J usage is TRBJ2-1; D possibly corresponds to TRBD1 (6 bases). The V and J ends lost 10 bases and 4 bases respectively, with 11 bases between them. CDR3 length: 12 residues. The germline V gene encodes CDR1 MNHEY and CDR2 SMNVEV (reference sequence). CDR3 nucleotide sequence: TGTGCCACTTCACAGGGTTACAATGAGCAGTTCTTC. This codes for CATSQGYNEQFF.

J is TRBJ2-1 and V is TRBV19, with 9 bases lining up with TRBD2. The germline V gene encodes CDR1 LNHDA and CDR2 SQIVND (reference sequence). The CDR3 is made up of 14 amino acids. Trimming at V came to 9 bases and at J to 4 bases, leaving 7 bases not matched to a gene. As DNA, the CDR3 is TGTGCCAGCGCGCGGGGGGGTGGATACAATGAGCAGTTCTTC. This gives the protein CASARGGGYNEQFF. The whole variable domain, filled in from reference TRBV19 and TRBJ2-1, reads DGGITQSPKYLFRKEGQNVTLSCEQNLNHDAMYWYRQDPGQGLRLIYYSQIVNDFQKGDIAEGYSVSREKKESFPLTVTSAQKNPTAFYLCASARGGGYNEQFFGPGTRLTVL.

This chain joins TRBV29-1 and TRBJ2-7; tentatively, D is TRBD2 (6 bases). The CDR3 is 13 residues long. Germline V CDR1 and CDR2: SQVTM, ANQGSEA. V was trimmed by 0 bases and J by 6 bases, leaving 12 bases between them. As DNA, the CDR3 is TGCAGCGTTGAAGAGCCTCGGGGAGGCGAGCAGTACTTC. It specifies CSVEEPRGGEQYF.

The chain links TRBV6-1 to TRBJ2-3; TRBD1 aligns across 11 bases. Germline CDR1 is MNHNS and CDR2 is SASEGT. CDR3 size: 14 residues. The ends lost 8 bases at V and 3 bases at J; junction bases unmatched: 4. The CDR3 spells CASSRDRGTDTQYF. CDR3 in DNA: TGTGCCAGCTCCAGGGACAGGGGGACAGATACGCAGTATTTT.

The chain combines TRBV7-2 with TRBJ2-3; D not resolved. Trimming pared 5 bases from V and 5 bases from J, leaving 8 bases between. The V gene's germline CDR1 is SGHTA and CDR2 FQGNSA. This CDR3 has 12 amino acids. CDR3 coding DNA: TGTGCCAGCAGCACCGAGAGAGATACGCAGTATTTT. Protein sequence: CASSTERDTQYF.

V gene TRBV4-3 combines with J gene TRBJ1-4; D is perhaps TRBD1 (6 bases). The germline V and J ends were trimmed by 2 bases and 7 bases, with 11 bases remaining between them. This CDR3 is built from 14 residues. Germline CDR1 is LGHNA and CDR2 is YSLEER. CDR3 DNA: TGCGCCAGCAGCCAACCAGGGGTTGCTGAAAAACTGTTTTTT. Translated: CASSQPGVAEKLFF.

The chain is built from TRBV7-2 and TRBJ2-7, with D perhaps TRBD1 (5 bases). Looked up from germline, CDR1 is SGHTA and CDR2 is FQGNSA. The CDR3 spans 14 residues. V was cut by 1 base and J by 3 bases, with 10 bases left in between. The CDR3, as DNA: TGTGCCAGCAGCTTAGGGGGCCCCATCTACGAGCAGTACTTC. It translates to CASSLGGPIYEQYF.

V is TRBV7-2 and J is TRBJ2-7; possible D gene TRBD2, 6 bases. This CDR3 contains 18 residues. Trimming left V 5 bases short and J 0 bases short, with 23 bases between. Germline CDR1 and CDR2: SGHTA and FQGNSA. The CDR3 DNA follows: TGTGCCAGCAGCCCACCCTCCGGGGGTTGGACCAGCTCCTACGAGCAGTACTTC. Protein: CASSPPSGGWTSSYEQYF. The full variable domain, rest sourced from reference TRBV7-2 and TRBJ2-7, is GAGVSQSPSNKVTEKGKDVELRCDPISGHTALYWYRQSLGQGLEFLIYFQGNSAPDKSGLPSDRFSAERTGGSVSTLTIQRTQQEDSAVYLCASSPPSGGWTSSYEQYFGPGTRLTVT.

The CDR3: CASSPRGLAGGTDTQYF. The CDR3 DNA reads as TGTGCCAGCAGCCCTAGGGGACTAGCGGGAGGCACAGATACGCAGTATTTT. The V gene is TRBV11-2, the J gene TRBJ2-3; 14 positions agree with TRBD2. Germline assignment: CDR1 SGHAT and CDR2 FQNNGV. After removal of 5 bases from V and 1 base from J, the junction contained 5 bases not matched to a gene. The CDR3 sequence is 17 residues long.

This chain joins TRBV6-1 and TRBJ1-1; TRBD1 might be the D (5 bases). Trimming took off 3 bases at V and 3 bases at J, with 17 bases between the two ends. The CDR3 is 16 amino acids. Germline V gene sequence: CDR1 MNHNS, CDR2 SASEGT. The CDR3 DNA is TGTGCCAGCAGTGACCTTGGGGCAGCTAAGGACACTGAAGCTTTCTTT. This sequence encodes CASSDLGAAKDTEAFF.